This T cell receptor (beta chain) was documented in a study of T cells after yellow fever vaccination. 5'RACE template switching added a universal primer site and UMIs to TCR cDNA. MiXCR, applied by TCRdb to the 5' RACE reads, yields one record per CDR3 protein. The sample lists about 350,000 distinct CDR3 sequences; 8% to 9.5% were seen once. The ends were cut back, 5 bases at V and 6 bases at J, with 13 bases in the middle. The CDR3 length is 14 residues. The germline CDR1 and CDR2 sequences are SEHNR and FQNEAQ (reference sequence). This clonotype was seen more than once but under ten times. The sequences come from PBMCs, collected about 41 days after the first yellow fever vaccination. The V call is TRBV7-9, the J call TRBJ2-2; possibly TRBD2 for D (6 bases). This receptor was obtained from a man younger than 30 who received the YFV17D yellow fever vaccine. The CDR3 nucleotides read TGTGCCAGCAGCGGAGGGATGGGTGCCGGGGAGCTGTTTTTT. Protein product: CASSGGMGAGELFF. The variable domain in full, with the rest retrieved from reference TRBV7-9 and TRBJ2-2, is DTGVSQNPRHKITKRGQNVTFRCDPISEHNRLYWYRQTLGQGPEFLTYFQNEAQLEKSRLLSDRFSAERPKGSFSTLEIQRTEQGDSAMYLCASSGGMGAGELFFGEGSRLTVL.